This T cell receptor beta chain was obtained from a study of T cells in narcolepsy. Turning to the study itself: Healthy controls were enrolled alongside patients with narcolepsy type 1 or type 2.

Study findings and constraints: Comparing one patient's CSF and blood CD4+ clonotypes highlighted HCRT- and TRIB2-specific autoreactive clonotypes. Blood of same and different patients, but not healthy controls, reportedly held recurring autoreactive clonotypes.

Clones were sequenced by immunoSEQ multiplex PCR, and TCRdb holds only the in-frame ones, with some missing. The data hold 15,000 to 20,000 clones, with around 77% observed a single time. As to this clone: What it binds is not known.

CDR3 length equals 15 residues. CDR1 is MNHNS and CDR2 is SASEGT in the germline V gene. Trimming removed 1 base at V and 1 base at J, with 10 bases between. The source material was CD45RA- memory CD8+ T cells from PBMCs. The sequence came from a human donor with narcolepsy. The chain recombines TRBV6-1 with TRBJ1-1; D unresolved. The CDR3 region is CASSEVRAWNTEAFF. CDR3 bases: TGTGCCAGCAGTGAAGTTCGGGCTTGGAACACTGAAGCTTTCTTT.